This T cell receptor beta chain was obtained from a study of shared clonotypes between healthy human individuals. The CDR3 consists of 15 residues. The V end lost 6 bases, the J end lost 0 bases, and 14 bases lay between the germline ends. CDR1 is ENHRY, CDR2 SYGVKD, per germline. Execution of the assay was at deep level. The table came from immunoSEQ multiplex PCR; TCRdb's copy has only in-frame clones and leaves some out. Here the sample spans roughly 2.2 million clones, just over 90% being singletons. The genes are TRBV10-3 and TRBJ2-5; D is possibly TRBD1 (6 bases). The TCR sequence derives from a man younger than 35 in good health. Some clones in this sample may be carry-over from other donors' samples. Sequenced material: naive CD4+ T cells from PBMCs. The sample's subset: CD45RA+ positively selected. The CDR3 loop is CAISKDRSHQETQYF. CDR3 in DNA: TGTGCCATCAGCAAGGACAGATCACACCAAGAGACCCAGTACTTC.